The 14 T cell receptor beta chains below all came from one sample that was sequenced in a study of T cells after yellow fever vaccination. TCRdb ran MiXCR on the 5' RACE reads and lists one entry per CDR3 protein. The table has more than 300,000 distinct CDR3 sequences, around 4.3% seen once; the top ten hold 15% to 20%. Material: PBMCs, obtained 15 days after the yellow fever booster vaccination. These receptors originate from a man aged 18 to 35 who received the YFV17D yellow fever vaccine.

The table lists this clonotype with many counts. Written as DNA, the CDR3 is TGTGCCAGAATCCATCTGGTCACCGGGGAGCTGTTTTTT. Translation: CARIHLVTGELFF. The chain is built from TRBV6-5 and TRBJ2-2; no reliable D call. Germline V gene data show CDR1 as MNHEY and CDR2 as SVGAGI. Between the trimmed V and J ends, which lost 9 bases and 4 bases, there was a span of 12 bases. There are 13 residues in the CDR3.

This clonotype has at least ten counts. Here the CDR3 DNA reads TGTGCCATCAGTGAGTTTGGGCATGGCTACACCTTC. This encodes CAISEFGHGYTF. The chain joins TRBV10-3 to TRBJ1-2; no clear D. Trimming cost V 1 base and J 6 bases, with 6 bases left between them. Germline V gene sequence: CDR1 ENHRY, CDR2 SYGVKD. CDR3 size: 12 residues.

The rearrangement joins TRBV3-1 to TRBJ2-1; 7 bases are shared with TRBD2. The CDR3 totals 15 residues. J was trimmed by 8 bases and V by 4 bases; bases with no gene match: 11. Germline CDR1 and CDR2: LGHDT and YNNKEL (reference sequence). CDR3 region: CASSLLARLAHEQFF. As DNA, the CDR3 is TGTGCCAGCAGCCTTCTGGCTAGACTAGCCCATGAGCAGTTCTTC.

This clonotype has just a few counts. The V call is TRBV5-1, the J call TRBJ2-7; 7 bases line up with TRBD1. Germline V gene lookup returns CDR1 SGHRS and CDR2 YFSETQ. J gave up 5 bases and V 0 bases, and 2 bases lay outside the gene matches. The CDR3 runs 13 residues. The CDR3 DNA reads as TGCGCCAGCAGCTTGGCACAGGGGCACGAGCAGTACGTC. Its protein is CASSLAQGHEQYV.

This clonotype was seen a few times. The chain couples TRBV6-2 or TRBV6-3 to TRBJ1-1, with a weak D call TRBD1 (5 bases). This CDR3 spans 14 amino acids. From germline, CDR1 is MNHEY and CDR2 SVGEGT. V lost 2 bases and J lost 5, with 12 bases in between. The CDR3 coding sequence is TGTGCCAGCAGTTACGGGGTGTCAGGGACTGAAGCTTTCTTT. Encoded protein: CASSYGVSGTEAFF.

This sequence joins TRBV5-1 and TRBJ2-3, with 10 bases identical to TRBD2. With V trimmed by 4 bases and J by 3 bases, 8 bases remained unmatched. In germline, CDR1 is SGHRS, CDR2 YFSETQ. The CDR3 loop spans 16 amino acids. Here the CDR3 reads CASSPGTSELTDTQYF. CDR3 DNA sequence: TGCGCCAGCAGCCCGGGGACTAGCGAGCTGACAGATACGCAGTATTTT.

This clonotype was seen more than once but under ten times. Here the CDR3 reads CATSRDGRQFNEQYF. CDR3 DNA: TGTGCCACCAGCAGAGATGGACGGCAGTTCAACGAGCAGTACTTC. J is TRBJ2-7 and V is TRBV15, with D unclear. Germline assignment: CDR1 LNHNV and CDR2 YYDKDF (reference sequence). The CDR3 consists of 15 residues. The V end lost 0 bases, the J end lost 5 bases, and 14 bases lay between the germline ends.

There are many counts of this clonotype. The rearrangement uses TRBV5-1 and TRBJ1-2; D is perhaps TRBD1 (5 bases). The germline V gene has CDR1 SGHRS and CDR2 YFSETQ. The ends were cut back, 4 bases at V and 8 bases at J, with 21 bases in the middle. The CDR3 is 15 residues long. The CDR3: CASSHLSQAPGGYTF. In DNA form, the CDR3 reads TGCGCCAGCAGCCATTTGTCACAGGCCCCCGGGGGCTACACCTTC.

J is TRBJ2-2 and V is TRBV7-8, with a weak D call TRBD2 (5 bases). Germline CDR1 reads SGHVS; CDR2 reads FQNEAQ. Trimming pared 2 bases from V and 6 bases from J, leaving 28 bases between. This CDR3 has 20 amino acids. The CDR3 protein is CASSLRAMPGLLRPPGELFF. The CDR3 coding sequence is TGTGCCAGCAGCTTAAGGGCCATGCCAGGACTTCTTAGGCCCCCCGGGGAGCTGTTTTTT.

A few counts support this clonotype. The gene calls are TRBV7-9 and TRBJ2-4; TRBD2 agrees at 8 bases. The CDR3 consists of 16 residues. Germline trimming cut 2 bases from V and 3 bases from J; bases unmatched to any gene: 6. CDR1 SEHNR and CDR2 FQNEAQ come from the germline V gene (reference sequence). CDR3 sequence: CASSLRAGASKNIQYF. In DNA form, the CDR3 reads TGTGCCAGCAGCTTAAGAGCGGGGGCCAGCAAAAACATTCAGTACTTC.

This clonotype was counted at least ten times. CDR3 sequence (DNA): TGTGCCAGCAGCTTAAGCGGACCGTATAGCAATCAGCCCCAGCATTTT. This translates into CASSLSGPYSNQPQHF. This chain uses TRBV7-2 with TRBJ1-5; no reliable D call. This CDR3 is 16 amino acids long. Germline-derived CDR1 and CDR2 are SGHTA and FQGNSA. V lost 2 bases to trimming and J lost 0 bases, with 11 bases between them.

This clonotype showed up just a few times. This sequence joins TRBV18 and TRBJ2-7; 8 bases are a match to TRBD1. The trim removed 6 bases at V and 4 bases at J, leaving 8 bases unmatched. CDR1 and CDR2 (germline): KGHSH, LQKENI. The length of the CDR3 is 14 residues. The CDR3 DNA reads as TGTGCCAGCTCTCAGAGACAGGGGCTGTACGAGCAGTACGTC. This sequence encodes CASSQRQGLYEQYV.

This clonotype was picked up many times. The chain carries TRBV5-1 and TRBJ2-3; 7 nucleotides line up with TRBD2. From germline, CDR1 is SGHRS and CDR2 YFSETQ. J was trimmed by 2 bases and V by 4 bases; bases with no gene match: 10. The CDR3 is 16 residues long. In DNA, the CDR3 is TGCGCCAGCAGCACGGGGACTACCCCTACCACAGATACGCAGTATTTT. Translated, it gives CASSTGTTPTTDTQYF.

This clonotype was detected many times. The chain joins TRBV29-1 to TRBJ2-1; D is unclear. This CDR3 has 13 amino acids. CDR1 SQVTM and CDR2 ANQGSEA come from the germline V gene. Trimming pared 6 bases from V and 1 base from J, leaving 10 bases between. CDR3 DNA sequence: TGCAGCGTCAGGCGAAATTCCTACAATGAGCAGTTCTTC. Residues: CSVRRNSYNEQFF.